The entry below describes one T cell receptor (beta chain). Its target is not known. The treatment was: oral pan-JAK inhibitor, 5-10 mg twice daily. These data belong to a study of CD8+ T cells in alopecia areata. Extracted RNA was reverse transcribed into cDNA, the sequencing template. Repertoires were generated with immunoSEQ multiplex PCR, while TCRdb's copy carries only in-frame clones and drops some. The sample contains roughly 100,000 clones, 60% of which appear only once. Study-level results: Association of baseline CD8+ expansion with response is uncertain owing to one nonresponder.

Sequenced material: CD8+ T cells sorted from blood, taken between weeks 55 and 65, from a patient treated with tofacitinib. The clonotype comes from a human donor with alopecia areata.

The CDR3 spells CASSISTGKPQHF. The DNA of the CDR3 is TGTGCCAGTAGTATCTCCACAGGGAAGCCCCAGCATTTT. The V and J genes are TRBV19 and TRBJ1-5; D may be TRBD1 (6 bases). The CDR3 has 13 residues. Trimming stripped 3 bases from V and 8 bases from J, with 11 bases between. Germline V gene lookup returns CDR1 LNHDA and CDR2 SQIVND (reference sequence).